This T cell receptor beta chain is from a study of pediatric ulcerative colitis. Whole-study context: Ulcerative colitis patients had pancolitis or left-sided colitis, with confirming histology.

Study-level findings and limits: No controls had the two rectal clonotypes shared by ulcerative colitis patients.

TCRdb keeps only in-frame clones here, not all; method: immunoSEQ multiplex PCR. This sample has 15,000 to 20,000 clones, with roughly 74% found just once. The rectum was sampled with one to two pinch biopsies at colonoscopy. The diagnostic colonoscopy in ulcerative colitis patients preceded any immunosuppressive treatment. This clone was seen a single time. Its matching antigen is unknown. The sequence was collected from a girl between 10 and 17 years old with moderate ulcerative colitis. The sample consisted of gut tissue.

Here the CDR3 DNA reads TGCGCCAGCAGCTTGGTGTCGGGGGGGCGCGATACGCAGTATTTT. It encodes CASSLVSGGRDTQYF. This chain uses TRBV5-1 with TRBJ2-3; 8 bases line up with TRBD2. CDR1 SGHRS and CDR2 YFSETQ come from the germline V gene. Trimming removed 0 bases from V and 6 bases from J; junction bases left unmatched: 6. CDR3 length: 15 residues.